This T cell receptor (beta chain) came from a study of blood T cell repertoires in COVID-19. The wider study: Italy, Spain and the United States were the sources of the convalescent and acute COVID-19 samples. In each case, the material was cDNA or gDNA derived from T cells, B-cell-depleted T cells, or PBMCs.

Original data processing: Amplifying reference gene primers gave estimates of nucleated cell counts. Profiled with immunoSEQ multiplex PCR; TCRdb holds only in-frame clones, not every one. V, J and clone size reflect that table, while D and trimming were determined from the DNA. The data contain 100,000 to 150,000 clones, about 80% of them singletons. CDR3 length: 14 residues. The V and J ends lost 4 bases and 8 bases, in that order; junction bases with no gene match: 8. The V gene's germline CDR1 is SGHRS and CDR2 YFSETQ. This rearrangement joins TRBV5-1 to TRBJ1-4; 7 bases are shared with TRBD1. This clonotype originated in a human donor in a cohort sampled during active COVID-19. What was sequenced was peripheral blood. The CDR3 bases are TGCGCCAGCAGCCCAGGGGGGCCACAAGAAAAACTGTTTTTT. It translates to CASSPGGPQEKLFF.